This T cell receptor (beta chain) was sequenced in a study of T-cell memory formation after mild COVID-19 (TCRdb year 2021). Regarding the research as a whole: Most TCR sequence clusters were specific to one of the two donors. The cohort comprised two young, previously healthy adult volunteers, one female and one male. Longitudinal TCRalpha and TCRbeta repertoire sequencing tracked T-cell clones expanding and contracting after mild COVID-19 in a couple of donors.

What the study reported, not specific to this receptor: The second-wave clones that peaked on day 37 were not confirmed to be SARS-CoV-2 specific. Clones that contracted from day 15 to 85 showed balanced CD4/CD8 phenotypes, whereas a second wave of clones that expanded from day 15 to 37 leaned towards CD4+. Some responding clones were detected in pre-infection memory, suggesting pre-existing cross-reactive memory T cells joined the SARS-CoV-2 response. The study included only a couple of mild cases, and larger cohorts that include severe cases with pre-infection samples were judged to be necessary. Contracting CD4+ clones appeared mostly in the CM and EM memory subsets, whereas CD8+ clones were enriched in EMRA.

Only a few counts were recorded for this clonotype. Which antigen it targets is not known. No base-level quality is on record; no much larger clone is a single base apart. V loses 1 base at its end and J loses 4 bases; junction bases beyond the gene matches: 4. The CDR3 runs 14 amino acids, cysteine and phenylalanine included. The entry retains the CDR3 DNA only, 42 bases that are in frame from base 1. CDR1 LGHDT and CDR2 YNNKEL were looked up in the germline V gene (reference sequence). These reads were obtained on an Illumina NovaSeq 6000. cDNA libraries for TCRalpha and TCRbeta were prepared by 5'RACE using constant-segment primers, with sample barcodes and unique molecular identifiers added. Trizol reagent was used to extract RNA from every sample. Libraries were amplified in two PCR steps, with a second sample barcode and Illumina TruSeq adapters added in the second step. Sequencing of the libraries was done on an Illumina NovaSeq, producing 2 x 150 bp paired-end reads. The original methods were these. With migec v1.2.7, reads were demultiplexed and then collapsed into UMI-guided consensus sequences. Using mixcr v2.1.11, UMI consensuses were aligned to TRA and TRB V and J templates and then assembled into clonotypes. Expanded or contracted clonotypes were those called significant by both edgeR and NoisET, with noise models trained on biological replicates. For edgeR calls, the thresholds were a false discovery rate-adjusted p below 0.01 and a log2 fold-change of 1. As an exploratory analysis of dynamics, PCA with hierarchical clustering was applied to max-normalized trajectories of the 1000 most abundant clonotypes. Separately sequenced CD4+ and CD8+ repertoires were used to assign a CD4 or CD8 phenotype to each responding clone. The public reads were reanalyzed by TCRdb: fastp trimming at Q25, MiXCR alignment, in-frame beta chains only. Rows are unified per CDR3 protein, each entry keeping the most common DNA and genes. These V and J calls originate from TCRdb's pipeline instead of the authors' own analysis. A total of 190,000 or so distinct CDR3 sequences appear in this sample, around 21% of them only once. The biggest ten clones account for approximately 22% of the sample.

Ficoll-Paque density gradient centrifugation was used to isolate PBMCs. Sequenced material: PBMCs or a T cell subset sorted from them (not recorded which). The clonotype comes from an adult woman who had mild COVID-19 (a few samples of this study predate the infection). The sample titles of this study are shuffled in the database, so cell type and time point are left out; the donor was told from shared clones. The chain couples TRBV3-1 to TRBJ2-7, with TRBD1 identical over 7 junction bases. This receptor carries the CDR3 CASSQGGQLYEQYF. The DNA sequence follows: TGTGCCAGCAGCCAAGGGGGACAGCTATACGAGCAGTACTTC.